The present entry profiles one T cell receptor (beta chain) with its context. Its antigen is undetermined. The sample comes from a study of post-analysis software for immune sequencing data. In the study overall: Courses of disease covered relapsing-remitting, secondary progressive and progressive-relapsing multiple sclerosis. General study findings and limits: Among roughly five TRBV segments more frequent in patients than controls were TRBV5-6, TRBV5-1 and TRBV20-1.

CDR1 and CDR2 (germline): SGHRS, YFSETQ. CDR3 size: 15 residues. With 1 base removed from V and 0 bases from J, the gap between germline ends came to 8 bases. Unique molecular identifiers featured in each of the TCR beta cDNA libraries. Researchers reported a few hundred thousand cDNA molecules coming from approximately 1 to 10 million T cells. TCRdb processed the PCR reads anew with MiXCR; each CDR3 protein has one entry. This sample has 430,000 or so distinct CDR3 sequences; approximately 39% occur once, and the top ten carry 7.6%. This sequence was found in a girl aged 2 to 10 with multiple sclerosis. The rearrangement links TRBV5-1 to TRBJ2-4, with D uncertain. The sample comprised blood. CDR3 coding DNA: TGCGCCAGCAGCTTGAAGAGGACAGCCAAAAACATTCAGTACTTC. Encoded protein: CASSLKRTAKNIQYF.